The TCR beta chain under discussion was sequenced for a study of cytomegalovirus exposure and HLA in healthy donors. The germline gives CDR1 MNHEY, CDR2 SVGAGI. V shed 6 bases and J shed 4 bases, with 15 bases lying between them. The CDR3 consists of 14 residues. PCR primers comprised 60 Vbeta and 13 Jbeta primers. TCRdb keeps only in-frame clones here, not all; method: immunoSEQ multiplex PCR. This sample has around 140,000 clones; over 70% occur once, and the top ten carry less than 2%. The TCR sequence derives from a woman between 18 and 30 years old in good health and CMV-seronegative. The J gene is TRBJ1-1, the V gene TRBV6-5, with D perhaps matching TRBD1 (6 bases). Sequencing was done on a sample of PBMCs. In nucleotides, the CDR3 is TGTGCCAGCAGGATTGGACAGCCGGGCACTGAAGCTTTCTTT. As protein: CASRIGQPGTEAFF.